The 15 T cell receptor beta chains given below trace back to one sample, sequenced in a study of cytomegalovirus exposure and HLA in healthy donors (dated by TCRdb to the late 2010s). The method was the immunoSEQ multiplex PCR assay. For the multiplex PCR, a mixture combining 60 forward primers for TCR Vbeta segments and 13 reverse primers for TCR Jbeta segments was used. TCRdb mirrors the immuneACCESS table, restricted to in-frame sequences. Some clones are absent from its copies; in checked studies, under half trace to an unresolved V gene, and the reason for the others is unknown. The sample data list about 83,000 clones, and about two thirds of these were observed just once. The top ten clonotypes cover approximately 8.9% of the sample. The sample comprised PBMCs. The receptors stem from a man in his 60s in good health and CMV-seronegative.

A word on this clone: Distinct nucleotide sequences in the sample also encode this CDR3. The J gene is TRBJ2-7, the V gene TRBV11-2; no clear D. CDR1 SGHAT and CDR2 FQNNGV come from the germline V gene. This CDR3 region has 11 residues. V was pared by 3 bases and J by 3 bases, with 3 bases between. CDR3 nucleotide sequence: TGTGCCAGCAGCTTCCTCTACGAGCAGTACTTC. It encodes CASSFLYEQYF.

The CDR3 DNA reads as TGTGCCAGCAGTGCATTCGACAGGGAACTCCTCCACTTT. Its translation: CASSAFDRELLHF. The chain couples TRBV2 to TRBJ1-6, with 7 bases matching TRBD1. The CDR3 has 13 residues. Looked up from germline, CDR1 is SNHLY and CDR2 is FYNNEI. The V segment lost 4 bases and the J segment 15 bases; nucleotides outside the gene matches: 9.

The rearrangement joins TRBV7-2 to TRBJ2-3; 12 bases match TRBD2. Germline loops: CDR1 SGHTA, CDR2 FQGNSA. The V gene end was trimmed by 1 base and the J gene end by 1 base; junction bases not matched to a gene: 6. This CDR3 contains 18 residues. This CDR3 is CASSLVGASGGGTDTQYF. The DNA of the CDR3 is TGTGCCAGCAGCTTAGTAGGGGCTAGCGGGGGGGGCACAGATACGCAGTATTTT.

The chain links TRBV10-3 to TRBJ2-1; TRBD1 matches 7 bases. The germline V gene encodes CDR1 ENHRY and CDR2 SYGVKD. J gave up 6 bases and V 3 bases, and 8 bases lay outside the gene matches. CDR3 length: 15 residues. CDR3 nucleotides: TGTGCCATCAGTGAAAGGGACAGCCTGGGCAATGAGCAGTTCTTC. Translating it yields CAISERDSLGNEQFF.

The rearrangement joins TRBV13 to TRBJ2-1; 10 bases agree with TRBD2. The CDR3 extends over 16 amino acids. Germline loops: CDR1 PRHDT, CDR2 FYEKMQ (reference sequence). The V segment lost 3 bases and the J segment 4 bases; nucleotides outside the gene matches: 6. The CDR3 region is CASSFSAGGKYNEQFF. CDR3 coding DNA: TGTGCCAGCAGCTTCTCAGCGGGGGGGAAATACAATGAGCAGTTCTTC.

Here the CDR3 reads CASSPSRGWPEAFF. Here the CDR3 DNA reads TGTGCCAGCAGCCCCTCCAGGGGGTGGCCTGAAGCTTTCTTT. This rearrangement joins TRBV27 to TRBJ1-1, with 7 bases fitting TRBD1. CDR1 and CDR2 (germline): MNHEY, SMNVEV (reference sequence). J was trimmed by 6 bases and V by 6 bases; bases with no gene match: 10. The CDR3 extends over 14 amino acids.

This rearrangement joins TRBV12-5 to TRBJ1-2, with D uncertain. The CDR3 loop spans 13 amino acids. V was trimmed by 3 bases and J by 6 bases, leaving 11 bases between them. Germline assignment: CDR1 LGHNT and CDR2 FRNRAP. CDR3 in amino acids: CASGFGETHGYTF. CDR3 nucleotides: TGTGCTAGTGGTTTCGGGGAAACCCATGGCTACACCTTC.

This chain connects TRBV2 to TRBJ2-7, with D hard to call. V was cut by 6 bases and J by 6 bases, with 12 bases left in between. This CDR3 has 12 residues. The germline V gene has CDR1 SNHLY and CDR2 FYNNEI. CDR3 protein: CASSVNYSEQYF. CDR3 sequence (DNA): TGTGCCAGCAGCGTAAATTACAGCGAGCAGTACTTC.

V usage is TRBV4-3 and J usage is TRBJ1-4; 7 bases match TRBD1. This CDR3 is 14 amino acids long. Unmatched junction bases numbered 7, after V lost 6 bases and J lost 6 bases. Per the germline V gene, CDR1 is LGHNA and CDR2 is YSLEER. In DNA, the CDR3 is TGCGCCAGCAGGACCGGGACAGCTCATGAAAAACTGTTTTTT. It specifies CASRTGTAHEKLFF.

The V and J genes are TRBV2 and TRBJ2-1; 9 bases map to TRBD2. Germline-derived CDR1 and CDR2 are SNHLY and FYNNEI. This CDR3 contains 18 residues. V was clipped by 0 bases and J by 8 bases; unmatched bases: 14. CDR3 in amino acids: CASSEALQGTSFGDEQFF. The CDR3 DNA reads as TGTGCCAGCAGTGAAGCGCTTCAGGGGACTAGCTTCGGGGATGAGCAGTTCTTC.

The sample holds a few counts of this clone. The gene calls are TRBV4-1 and TRBJ2-3; TRBD2 matches 12 bases. The CDR3 consists of 15 residues. The junction had 4 bases not matched to a gene; V was cut back by 3 bases and J by 6 bases. The germline CDR1 and CDR2 sequences are MGHRA and YSYEKL. The CDR3 region is CASSQGLAGPDTQYF. For the CDR3, the DNA is TGCGCCAGCAGCCAGGGACTAGCGGGTCCGGATACGCAGTATTTT.

The V gene is TRBV5-1, the J gene TRBJ2-5; 8 bases are a match to TRBD2. The CDR3 spans 15 residues. V lost 0 bases, J lost 4 bases, and 5 bases stayed unmatched. Germline V CDR1 and CDR2: SGHRS, YFSETQ. CDR3 in DNA: TGCGCCAGCAGCTTGGTACGGGAGGGCCGAGAGACCCAGTACTTC. It yields the protein CASSLVREGRETQYF.

The chain joins TRBV6-1 to TRBJ2-7, with TRBD1 as a possible D gene (6 bases). The CDR3 is made up of 13 amino acids. The germline V gene has CDR1 MNHNS and CDR2 SASEGT. Between the trimmed V and J ends, which lost 6 bases and 7 bases, there was a span of 16 bases. For the CDR3, the DNA is TGTGCCAGCAGGGACAGAGAGATTGGGGAGCAGTACTTC. Translating gives CASRDREIGEQYF.

The chain links TRBV6-1 to TRBJ2-1; 8 bases match TRBD2. CDR1 and CDR2 (germline): MNHNS, SASEGT. The CDR3 loop spans 13 amino acids. The V gene end was trimmed by 4 bases and the J gene end by 10 bases; junction bases not matched to a gene: 6. The CDR3 sequence is CASSGREAGEQFF. CDR3 DNA sequence: TGTGCCAGCAGTGGGCGGGAGGCCGGAGAGCAGTTCTTC.

The V and J genes are TRBV4-1 and TRBJ2-5; 7 nucleotides line up with TRBD2. Germline lookup yields CDR1 MGHRA and CDR2 YSYEKL. With V trimmed by 6 bases and J by 0 bases, 10 bases remained unmatched. The CDR3 totals 16 residues. The CDR3 loop is CASSRGVGQNQETQYF. The CDR3 DNA reads TGCGCCAGCAGTCGGGGGGTGGGGCAGAACCAAGAGACCCAGTACTTC.